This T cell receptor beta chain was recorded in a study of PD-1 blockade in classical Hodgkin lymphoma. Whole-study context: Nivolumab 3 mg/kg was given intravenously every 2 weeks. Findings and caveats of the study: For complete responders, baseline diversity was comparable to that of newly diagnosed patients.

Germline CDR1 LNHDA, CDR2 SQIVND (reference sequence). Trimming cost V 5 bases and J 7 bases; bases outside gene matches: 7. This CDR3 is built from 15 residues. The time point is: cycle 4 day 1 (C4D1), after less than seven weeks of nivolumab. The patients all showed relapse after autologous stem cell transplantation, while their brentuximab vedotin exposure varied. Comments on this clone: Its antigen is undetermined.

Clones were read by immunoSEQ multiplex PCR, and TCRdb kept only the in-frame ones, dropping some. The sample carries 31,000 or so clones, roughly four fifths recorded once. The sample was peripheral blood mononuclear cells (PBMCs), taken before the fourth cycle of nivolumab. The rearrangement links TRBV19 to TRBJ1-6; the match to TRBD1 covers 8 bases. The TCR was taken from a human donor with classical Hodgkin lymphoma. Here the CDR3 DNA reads TGTGCCAGTAGTCCCTCGAGGACAGGGAATTCACCCCTCCACTTT. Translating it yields CASSPSRTGNSPLHF.